The 18 T cell receptor beta chains given below trace back to one sample, sequenced in a study of cytomegalovirus exposure and HLA in healthy donors. The PCR was carried out with 60 Vbeta primers and 13 Jbeta primers. This table comes from immunoSEQ multiplex PCR, and its TCRdb copy is limited to in-frame clones, with some not included. The data show around 130,000 clones, with over 70% seen just once and about 2.7% held by the top ten. The sample consisted of PBMCs. The receptors derive from a woman aged 35 to 49 in good health and CMV-seropositive.

The rearrangement uses TRBV4-1 and TRBJ1-2; tentative D call: TRBD1 (5 bases). The germline V gene encodes CDR1 MGHRA and CDR2 YSYEKL. The CDR3 sequence is 13 residues long. The V end lost 4 bases, the J end lost 8 bases, and 14 bases lay between the germline ends. The CDR3 nucleotides read TGCGCCAGCAGCCTCGACAGATCCATGGGCTACACCTTC. This codes for CASSLDRSMGYTF.

This rearrangement joins TRBV28 to TRBJ2-7, with TRBD1 identical over 9 bases. Germline values: CDR1 MDHEN, CDR2 SYDVKM. The CDR3 runs 13 residues. J lost 5 bases, V lost 6 bases, and 5 bases had no gene match. This CDR3 is CASRPTGGDEQYF. The CDR3, as DNA: TGTGCCAGCAGGCCTACAGGGGGCGACGAGCAGTACTTC.

The chain joins TRBV9 to TRBJ1-2; the match to TRBD1 covers 7 bases. The CDR3 contains 12 residues. Germline V gene lookup returns CDR1 SGDLS and CDR2 YYNGEE. V was clipped by 5 bases and J by 7 bases; unmatched bases: 5. DNA for the CDR3: TGTGCCAGCAGTACGACAGGGAGTGGCTACACCTTC. Translation gives CASSTTGSGYTF. The full variable domain, completed using reference TRBV9 and TRBJ1-2, is DSGVTQTPKHLITATGQRVTLRCSPRSGDLSVYWYQQSLDQGLQFLIQYYNGEERAKGNILERFSAQQFPDLHSELNLSSLELGDSALYFCASSTTGSGYTFGSGTRLTVV.

This clone was detected only a few times. The chain joins TRBV5-1 to TRBJ2-2; D might be TRBD1 (5 bases). Per germline, CDR1 SGHRS and CDR2 YFSETQ. Trimming stripped 0 bases from V and 6 bases from J, with 9 bases between. CDR3 length: 14 amino acids. The DNA of the CDR3 is TGCGCCAGCAGCTTGGAGATAGGGGCCGGGGAGCTGTTTTTT. Its translation: CASSLEIGAGELFF.

The chain recombines TRBV7-2 with TRBJ2-7; TRBD2 matches at 10 bases. After removal of 4 bases from V and 7 bases from J, the junction contained 10 bases not matched to a gene. Germline V lookup: CDR1 SGHTA, CDR2 FQGNSA. CDR3 length equals 15 residues. The CDR3 DNA reads TGTGCCAGCAGCTCACTTCCAGCGGGAGGGAGAGAGCAGTACTTC. Its translation is CASSSLPAGGREQYF.

This chain joins TRBV4-1 and TRBJ1-1; the D is unclear. V gave up 3 bases and J gave up 3 bases, with 17 bases separating them. Germline V gene lookup returns CDR1 MGHRA and CDR2 YSYEKL. CDR3 length: 16 residues. Written as DNA, the CDR3 is TGCGCCAGCAGCCATGACGATGGGATGAGGGACACTGAAGCTTTCTTT. Its protein is CASSHDDGMRDTEAFF.

This clone was observed once. V gene TRBV25-1 combines with J gene TRBJ1-2, with TRBD1 identical over 9 bases. The germline CDR1 and CDR2 sequences are MGHDK and SYGVNS. V shed 3 bases and J 6 bases; nucleotides not matched to a gene: 5. This CDR3 region has 14 residues. The CDR3 DNA reads TGTGCCAGCAGTGATCGGGACAGGGCAAATGGCTACACCTTC. This encodes CASSDRDRANGYTF.

CDR3 nucleotides: TGTGCCAGTAGTACCACAGGGCCTGGCTACACCTTC. Translated: CASSTTGPGYTF. V gene TRBV19 combines with J gene TRBJ1-2, with TRBD1 as a possible D gene (6 bases). Trimming shortened V by 4 bases and J by 7 bases, and 10 bases separated the two germline ends. This CDR3 comprises 12 residues. Germline CDR1 and CDR2: LNHDA and SQIVND (reference sequence). The full variable domain, completed using reference TRBV19 and TRBJ1-2, is DGGITQSPKYLFRKEGQNVTLSCEQNLNHDAMYWYRQDPGQGLRLIYYSQIVNDFQKGDIAEGYSVSREKKESFPLTVTSAQKNPTAFYLCASSTTGPGYTFGSGTRLTVV.

The chain joins TRBV11-2 to TRBJ2-5; 9 bases are shared with TRBD2. V dropped 1 base and J dropped 0; count of bases not matched to a gene: 6. The germline V gene encodes CDR1 SGHAT and CDR2 FQNNGV. This CDR3 spans 17 amino acids. The chain's CDR3 is CASSLGQAGGHQETQYF. The CDR3 DNA reads TGTGCCAGCAGCTTAGGGCAAGCGGGGGGCCACCAAGAGACCCAGTACTTC.

By share, this clone ranks as medium-sized. The gene calls are TRBV6-4 and TRBJ2-2; 12 bases fit TRBD2. The germline CDR1 and CDR2 sequences are MRHNA and SNTAGT. The CDR3 runs 16 residues. V was pared by 6 bases and J by 1 base, with 3 bases of the junction left unmatched. This chain's CDR3 is CASSALAGGNTGELFF. CDR3 nucleotide sequence: TGTGCCAGCAGCGCACTAGCGGGGGGGAACACCGGGGAGCTGTTTTTT.

This clone was counted a few times. The rearrangement uses TRBV5-1 and TRBJ2-2; TRBD1 agrees at 7 bases. The CDR3 contains 14 residues. The V gene's germline CDR1 is SGHRS and CDR2 YFSETQ. V lost 1 base, J lost 7 bases, and 4 bases stayed unmatched. CDR3 sequence reads: CASSLTGDNGELFF. The CDR3 DNA follows: TGCGCCAGCAGCTTGACAGGGGATAACGGGGAGCTGTTTTTT.

In this sample, this clone turned up a few times. The junction does not match germline at one end; this may be a read error. This rearrangement joins TRBV5-8 to TRBJ2-7; possible D gene TRBD2, 6 bases. This CDR3 region has 15 residues. The germline gives CDR1 SGHTS, CDR2 YDEGEE. The CDR3 DNA reads as TGCGCCAGCAGCCAAGATTTCGGGGGTCTCTACGAGCAGTACTTC. Residues: CASSQDFGGLYEQYF.

J is TRBJ1-5 and V is TRBV7-9, with TRBD1 matching 9 bases. CDR3 length: 18 residues. With V trimmed by 4 bases and J by 0 bases, 10 bases remained unmatched. CDR1 and CDR2 from the germline V gene are SEHNR and FQNEAQ (reference sequence). CDR3 sequence: CASSSEPGQGHSNQPQHF. In DNA form, the CDR3 reads TGTGCCAGCAGCTCAGAACCGGGACAGGGCCATAGCAATCAGCCCCAGCATTTT.

The V and J genes are TRBV29-1 and TRBJ2-5; 8 bases match TRBD2. CDR1 is SQVTM, CDR2 ANQGSEA, per germline. This CDR3 is built from 12 residues. The CDR3 loop is CSGGVIAETQYF. DNA for the CDR3: TGCTCGGGGGGGGTTATCGCCGAGACCCAGTACTTC.

The V gene is TRBV7-2, the J gene TRBJ2-7; 12 positions agree with TRBD1. The CDR3 is 16 amino acids. The junction had 14 bases not matched to a gene; V was cut back by 5 bases and J by 9 bases. CDR1 SGHTA and CDR2 FQGNSA come from the germline V gene. The CDR3 region is CASSPRRGTGGEVQYF. The CDR3 DNA reads TGTGCCAGCAGCCCCCGTAGGGGGACAGGGGGCGAGGTGCAGTACTTC.

The chain is built from TRBV5-1 and TRBJ2-2, with 10 bases lining up with TRBD2. This CDR3 is built from 18 residues. The germline V gene has CDR1 SGHRS and CDR2 YFSETQ. V shed 1 base, J shed 3 bases, and the junction held 9 bases outside the gene matches. The CDR3, as DNA: TGCGCCAGCAGCTTGCAGCCTAGCGGGAGATCTGACACCGGGGAGCTGTTTTTT. Its protein product is CASSLQPSGRSDTGELFF.

This sequence joins TRBV9 and TRBJ2-5; 10 bases align to TRBD2. This CDR3 comprises 16 residues. Germline values: CDR1 SGDLS, CDR2 YYNGEE. J was trimmed by 5 bases and V by 0 bases; bases with no gene match: 7. CDR3 in DNA: TGTGCCAGCAGCGTAGGGACTAGCGGTGGGTTGGAGACCCAGTACTTC. This encodes CASSVGTSGGLETQYF.

In its sample, this clone was seen once. The chain combines TRBV5-4 with TRBJ2-3; 9 bases agree with TRBD1. The CDR3 consists of 14 residues. Germline assignment: CDR1 SGHNT and CDR2 YYREEE (reference sequence). With 2 bases clipped from V and 2 bases from J, the junction kept 0 bases outside the gene matches. The CDR3 DNA reads TGTGCCAGCAGCTTACAGGGGGCCACAGATACGCAGTATTTT. Translated, it gives CASSLQGATDTQYF.